Sequencing of this TCR beta chain was carried out in a study of T cells in Graves' hyperthyroidism and ophthalmopathy (dated by TCRdb to between 2018 and 2020). At the level of the whole study: TCR V-J signatures able to tell the groups apart were searched for in a discovery cohort of 95 to 100 patients, of whom roughly 42 had Graves' ophthalmopathy and around 57 had stable Graves' hyperthyroidism. An independent validation cohort of around 19 hyperthyroidism patients and some 15 patients who later progressed to ophthalmopathy tested prospective prediction of ophthalmopathy. The 100 discovery patients were divided at random into training and test sets in a 7:3 ratio. In addition, the study compared T-cell repertoires in thyroid tissue and in blood from six Graves' hyperthyroidism patients. After blood sampling, hyperthyroidism patients were treated with methimazole at a starting dose of 30 mg daily, and ophthalmopathy patients were treated with high-dose intravenous methylprednisolone. According to the paper, TCR Vbeta CDR3 sequencing was carried out on about 140 peripheral blood samples, which came from 40 to 45 ophthalmopathy, 75 to 80 hyperthyroidism and roughly 17 progressor patients.

General conclusions and limits of the study: Sample size was not statistically predetermined, and investigators were not blinded to group allocation. In validation, progression to ophthalmopathy was predicted by the model with 70% to 71% sensitivity and under 85% specificity, a median of roughly six months before onset. Blood samples also contained most of the expanded thyroid clonotypes (frequency above 0.001), which suggests that blood repertoires may reflect thyroid immune responses. In cross-validation, a model built on a 13 V-J signature told ophthalmopathy apart from stable hyperthyroidism with less than 90% sensitivity and approximately 81% specificity, and in testing the same model reached 80%/75%.

This clonotype appeared many times. Its recognized antigen is unknown. Within one base of it there is no much larger clone, and no base qualities were kept. Graves' hyperthyroidism was defined as stable when no progression to ophthalmopathy occurred over 18 months of follow-up. Hyperthyroidism patients were aged 18 to 65 years and newly diagnosed, with disease duration of less than 2 months. The study excluded patients with uncontrolled infections, other autoimmune diseases, pregnancy or lactation. Clinical symptoms, serum thyroxine and TRAb, thyroid ultrasound, and orbital computed tomography formed the basis for the diagnoses. Total RNA was extracted with Trizol reagent, and quality was checked on an Agilent 2100 Bioanalyzer. The TCR beta CDR3 regions were amplified from the RNA transcripts. The TCR CDR3 was subjected to a first round of RT-PCR using the HTBI primer set and the Qiagen OneStep RT-PCR kit. The libraries were constructed in a second round of multiplex PCR and then size-selected and purified. The libraries were sequenced on an Illumina HiSeq2000 using paired-end 100 bp reads. For the original study's pipeline: SOAPnuke was used to process the raw data, throwing out any read that contained adapters or uncalled bases, had a mean Phred below 15, or lacked an exact constant-primer or identifier match. High-quality paired reads were merged using COPE v1.2.5, and each unique nucleotide sequence was defined as a clonotype. Clonotypes were aligned to IMGT TRBV, TRBD and TRBJ reference segments using MiTCR v1.1. The analysis was restricted to V-J combinations with a frequency above 0.0001, which together covered just over 98% of the repertoires. A TCS score was defined as the ratio between F50 (clonal expansion) and ExV (chaos), using BLOSUM62-based TCRdist between CDR3 peptides within each V-J. Welch's t-statistics and random forest reduced 500 to 550 V-J features to 10 to 15, which were used in a naive Bayes classifier (R e1071). The Morisita-Horn index was used to measure how similar the thyroid and blood repertoires were. TCRdb reanalyzed the raw reads on its own, using fastp at Q25 for trimming and MiXCR for clone calling, and kept in-frame beta chains. Rows are unified per CDR3 protein, each entry keeping the most common DNA and genes. The V and J calls were not made by the authors but by TCRdb's processing. The sample table holds approximately 500,000 distinct CDR3 sequences, of which about 43% were seen once. Of the sample, around 7.7% falls within the top ten clones.

From the cysteine up to the phenylalanine, the CDR3 has a length of 15 residues. The CDR3 DNA has 45 bases and is translated from base 1. Per the germline V gene, KGHDR is the CDR1 and SFDVKD is the CDR2. The junction carries 15 bases between V and J, which are trimmed by 3 bases and 5 bases respectively. The chain is made from TRBV24-1 and TRBJ2-5, with no confident D gene call. The TCR comes from a woman younger than 35 with Graves' hyperthyroidism. Sequenced input: peripheral blood or thyroid tissue (not recorded which). The CDR3 corresponds to CATSDRTALGETQYF. The DNA sequence reads TGTGCCACCAGTGATAGGACGGCTCTCGGGGAGACCCAGTACTTC.